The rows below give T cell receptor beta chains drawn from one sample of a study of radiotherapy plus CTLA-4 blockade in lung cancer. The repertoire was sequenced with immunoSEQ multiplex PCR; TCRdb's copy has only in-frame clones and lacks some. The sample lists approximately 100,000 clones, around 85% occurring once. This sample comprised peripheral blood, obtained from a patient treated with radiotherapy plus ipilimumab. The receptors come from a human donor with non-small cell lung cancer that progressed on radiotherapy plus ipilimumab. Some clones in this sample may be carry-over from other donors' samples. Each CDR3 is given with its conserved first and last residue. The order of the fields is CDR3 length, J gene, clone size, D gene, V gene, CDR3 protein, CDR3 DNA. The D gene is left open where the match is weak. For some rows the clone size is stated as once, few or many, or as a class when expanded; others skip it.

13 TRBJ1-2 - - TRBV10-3 CAIQNTGNYGYTF TGTGCCATTCAAAACACAGGGAACTATGGCTACACCTTC
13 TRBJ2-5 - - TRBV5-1 CASSLGQEETQYF TGCGCCAGCAGCTTGGGACAGGAAGAGACCCAGTACTTC
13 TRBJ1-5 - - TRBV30 CAWASRVDQPQHF TGTGCCTGGGCAAGCAGGGTCGATCAGCCCCAGCATTTT
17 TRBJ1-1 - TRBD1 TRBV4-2 CASSQAQGAQMNTEAFF TGTGCCAGCAGCCAAGCGCAGGGGGCGCAAATGAACACTGAAGCTTTCTTT
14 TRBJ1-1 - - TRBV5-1 CASSLSMGYTEAFF TGCGCCAGCAGCTTGTCAATGGGGTACACTGAAGCTTTCTTT
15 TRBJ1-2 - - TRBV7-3 CASSLSPEVNYGYTF TGTGCCAGCAGCTTAAGCCCCGAGGTTAACTATGGCTACACCTTC
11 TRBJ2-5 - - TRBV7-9 CASSSRETQYF TGTGCCAGCAGCTCGCGGGAGACCCAGTACTTC
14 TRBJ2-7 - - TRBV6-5 CASSEGTSFYEQYF TGTGCCAGCAGTGAAGGGACAAGTTTCTACGAGCAGTACTTC
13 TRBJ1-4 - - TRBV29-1 CSVVRVVGEKLFF TGCAGCGTTGTACGCGTGGTCGGGGAAAAACTGTTTTTT
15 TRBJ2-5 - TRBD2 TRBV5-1 CASSFIAGMGETQYF TGCGCCAGCAGCTTTATAGCGGGGATGGGAGAGACCCAGTACTTC
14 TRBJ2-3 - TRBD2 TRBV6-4 CASSGGESTDTQYF TGTGCCAGCTCTGGGGGGGAAAGCACAGATACGCAGTATTTT
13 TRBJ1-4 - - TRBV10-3 CAIRGGFNEKLFF TGTGCCATCAGAGGGGGGTTTAATGAAAAACTGTTTTTT
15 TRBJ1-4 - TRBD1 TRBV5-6 CASSFSGTGETKLFF TGTGCCAGCAGCTTTAGTGGGACAGGGGAAACAAAACTGTTTTTT
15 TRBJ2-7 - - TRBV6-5 CASCPGLLEGYEQYF TGTGCCAGCTGCCCGGGGCTCCTCGAGGGCTACGAGCAGTACTTC
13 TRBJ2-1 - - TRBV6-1 CASRGPTDNEQFF TGTGCCAGCAGGGGACCCACCGACAATGAGCAGTTCTTC
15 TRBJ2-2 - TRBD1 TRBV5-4 CASSFVGTGHGELFF TGTGCCAGCAGCTTCGTCGGGACAGGGCACGGGGAGCTGTTTTTT
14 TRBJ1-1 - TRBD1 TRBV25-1 CASSESTGTTEAFF TGTGCCAGCAGTGAATCGACAGGGACCACTGAAGCTTTCTTT
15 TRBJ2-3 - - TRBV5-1 CASSFNGISTDTQYF TGCGCCAGCAGCTTTAACGGGATCAGCACAGATACGCAGTATTTT
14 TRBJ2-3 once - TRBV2 CASSQGSSTDTQYF TGTGCCAGCAGCCAGGGTTCTAGCACAGATACGCAGTATTTT
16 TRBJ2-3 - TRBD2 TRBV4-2 CASSQEAQRGPNTQYF TGTGCCAGCAGCCAAGAAGCCCAGCGGGGCCCTAATACGCAGTATTTT
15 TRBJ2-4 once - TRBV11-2 CASSPSTGLQNIQYF TGTGCCAGCAGCCCCAGTACAGGACTTCAAAACATTCAGTACTTC
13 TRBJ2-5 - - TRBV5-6 CASSFGKAETQYF TGTGCCAGCAGCTTTGGAAAAGCGGAGACCCAGTACTTC
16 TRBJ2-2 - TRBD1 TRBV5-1 CASSQGTGRNTGELFF TGCGCCAGCAGCCAGGGGACAGGGAGAAACACCGGGGAGCTGTTTTTT
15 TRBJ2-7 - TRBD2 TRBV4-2 CASSQDPTSGAEQYF TGTGCCAGCAGCCAAGATCCGACTAGCGGGGCCGAGCAGTACTTC
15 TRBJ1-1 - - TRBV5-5 CASSLYWQGNTEAFF TGTGCCAGCAGCTTATATTGGCAGGGGAACACTGAAGCTTTCTTT
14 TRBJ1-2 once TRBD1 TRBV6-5 CASTPDRGRKGYTF TGTGCCAGCACCCCCGACAGGGGGCGTAAAGGCTACACCTTC
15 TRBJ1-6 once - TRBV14 CASSQEHRDNSPLHF TGTGCCAGCAGCCAAGAACACAGAGATAATTCACCCCTCCACTTT
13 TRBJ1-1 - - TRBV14 CASSQPADTEAFF TGTGCCAGCAGCCAACCGGCGGACACTGAAGCTTTCTTT
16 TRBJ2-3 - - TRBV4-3 CASSQLARPSTDTQYF TGCGCCAGCAGCCAACTAGCGAGACCTAGCACAGATACGCAGTATTTT
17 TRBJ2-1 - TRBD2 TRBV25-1 CASSPGGTSGSLGEQFF TGTGCCAGCAGCCCTGGGGGGACTAGCGGGTCTTTGGGTGAGCAGTTCTTC
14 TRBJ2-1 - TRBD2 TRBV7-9 CASSLASGANEQFF TGTGCCAGCAGCTTAGCGAGCGGGGCTAATGAGCAGTTCTTC
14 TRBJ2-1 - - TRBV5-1 CASSLVVSYNEQFF TGCGCCAGCAGCTTGGTGGTGTCCTACAATGAGCAGTTCTTC
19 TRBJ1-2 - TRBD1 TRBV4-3 CASSQDQTLPRTGGSGYTF TGCGCCAGCAGCCAAGACCAAACCCTCCCCAGGACAGGTGGATCAGGCTACACCTTC
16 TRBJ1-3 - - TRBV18 CASLEGTLGTGNTIYF TGTGCCAGTTTGGAGGGGACGCTGGGCACTGGAAACACCATATATTTT
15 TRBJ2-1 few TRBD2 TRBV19 CASRAGTSSYNEQFF TGTGCCAGTAGAGCCGGGACTAGCTCCTACAATGAGCAGTTCTTC
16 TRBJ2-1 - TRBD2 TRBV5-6 CASSPGTSGGPGEQFF TGTGCCAGCAGCCCGGGGACTAGCGGGGGTCCGGGTGAGCAGTTCTTC
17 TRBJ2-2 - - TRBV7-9 CASSSPPGTRNTGELFF TGTGCCAGCAGCTCCCCTCCCGGGACAAGAAACACCGGGGAGCTGTTTTTT
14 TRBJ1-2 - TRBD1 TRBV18 CASSLSGTDYGYTF TGTGCCAGCTCACTATCAGGGACAGACTATGGCTACACCTTC
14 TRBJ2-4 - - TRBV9 CASSTGAAKNIQYF TGTGCCAGCAGCACGGGGGCGGCCAAAAACATTCAGTACTTC
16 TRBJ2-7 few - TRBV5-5 CASSLPGTLPPHEQYF TGTGCCAGCAGCTTGCCCGGGACATTGCCACCCCACGAGCAGTACTTC
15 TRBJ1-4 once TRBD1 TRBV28 CASSLNRGSGEKLFF TGTGCCAGCAGTCTAAACAGGGGGTCGGGTGAAAAACTGTTTTTT
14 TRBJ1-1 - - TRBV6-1 CASSVEKQEAEAFF TGTGCCAGCAGTGTTGAGAAACAGGAGGCTGAAGCTTTCTTT
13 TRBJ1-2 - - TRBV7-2 CASSLQGAWGYTF TGTGCCAGCAGCTTACAGGGCGCGTGGGGCTACACCTTC
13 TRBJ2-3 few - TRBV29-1 CSASSNPTDTQYF TGCAGCGCCTCATCAAACCCCACAGATACGCAGTATTTT
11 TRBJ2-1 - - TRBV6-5 CASSYRLRQFF TGTGCCAGCAGTTACAGGTTGAGACAGTTCTTC
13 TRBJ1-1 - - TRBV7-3 CASTMAGDTEAFF TGTGCCAGCACCATGGCGGGGGACACTGAAGCTTTCTTT
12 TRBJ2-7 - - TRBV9 CASSADPYEQYF TGTGCCAGCAGCGCCGACCCTTACGAGCAGTACTTC
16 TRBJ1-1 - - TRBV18 CASSRDGMALNTEAFF TGTGCCAGCTCGCGGGACGGAATGGCTCTGAACACTGAAGCTTTCTTT
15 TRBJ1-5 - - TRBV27 CASKGQSNSNQPQHF TGTGCCAGCAAAGGACAGTCCAATAGCAATCAGCCCCAGCATTTT
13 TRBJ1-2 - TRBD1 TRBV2 CASSADRGGGYTF TGTGCCAGCAGTGCCGACAGGGGAGGAGGCTACACCTTC
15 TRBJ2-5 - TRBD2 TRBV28 CASSFRLAGPETQYF TGTGCCAGCAGTTTCCGACTAGCGGGGCCGGAGACCCAGTACTTC
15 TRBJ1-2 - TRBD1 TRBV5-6 CASSLRQGTINGYTF TGTGCCAGCAGCCTTCGACAGGGGACCATCAATGGCTACACCTTC
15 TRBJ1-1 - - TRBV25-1 CASSNLDRSNTEAFF TGTGCCAGCAGTAACTTGGACAGATCGAACACTGAAGCTTTCTTT
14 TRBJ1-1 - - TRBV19 CASSILGWGAEAFF TGTGCCAGTAGTATTCTGGGCTGGGGAGCTGAAGCTTTCTTT
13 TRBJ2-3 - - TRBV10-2 CASSESGADTQYF TGCGCCAGCAGTGAGTCTGGGGCAGATACGCAGTATTTT
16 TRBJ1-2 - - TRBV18 CASSPGLGETLSGYTF TGTGCCAGCTCACCGGGGTTGGGGGAAACCTTGAGTGGCTACACCTTC
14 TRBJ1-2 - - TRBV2 CASSPGPANYGYTF TGTGCCAGCAGTCCAGGGCCCGCTAACTATGGCTACACCTTC
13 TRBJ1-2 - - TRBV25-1 CASSLQNNYGYTF TGTGCCAGCAGTCTGCAGAATAACTATGGCTACACCTTC
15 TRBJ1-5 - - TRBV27 CASSRGGMSNQPQHF TGTGCCAGCAGCCGAGGGGGAATGAGTAATCAGCCCCAGCATTTT
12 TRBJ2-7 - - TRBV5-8 CASSFRTYEQYF TGTGCCAGCAGCTTCAGAACCTACGAGCAGTACTTC